The 16 T cell receptor beta chains below all came from one sample that was sequenced in a study of T cells in Graves' hyperthyroidism and ophthalmopathy. There were TCR beta CDR3 regions amplified from RNA transcripts. First-round RT-PCR targeting the TCR CDR3 was performed with the HTBI primer set. TCRdb reprocessed the multiplex PCR reads with MiXCR, giving one entry per CDR3 protein. The table has some 500,000 distinct CDR3 sequences, approximately 25% seen once. The sequencing input was blood. These receptor sequences come from a woman aged 25 to 39 with Graves' ophthalmopathy.

This sequence joins TRBV6-9 and TRBJ2-2; TRBD1 aligns across 8 bases. The CDR3 is 14 amino acids. The junction had 6 bases not matched to a gene; V was cut back by 6 bases and J by 6 bases. Germline CDR1 MNHGY, CDR2 SVAAGI. The CDR3 loop reads CASRTMTGAGELFF. The CDR3 DNA reads TGTGCCAGCAGGACTATGACAGGGGCCGGGGAGCTGTTTTTT.

This clonotype was recorded at least ten times. The genes are TRBV6-2 or TRBV6-3 and TRBJ1-2; D unresolved. This CDR3 region has 14 residues. V was cut by 2 bases and J by 4 bases, with 11 bases left in between. CDR1 is MNHEY, CDR2 SVGEGT, per germline. CDR3 loop: CASSYPGRGYGYTF. The CDR3 coding sequence is TGTGCCAGCAGTTACCCAGGTCGAGGCTATGGCTACACCTTC.

This clonotype occurred many times. This rearrangement joins TRBV12-3 or TRBV12-4 to TRBJ2-7; D is perhaps TRBD2 (5 bases). This CDR3 has 13 amino acids. Deletions cut 7 bases from V and 7 bases from J, with 17 bases between. The CDR3 sequence: CASTLGGSSEQYF. CDR3 DNA: TGTGCCAGCACCTTGGGCGGGTCCTCGGAGCAGTACTTC.

This clonotype came up many times. This chain links TRBV6-2 or TRBV6-3 with TRBJ1-2; D unresolved. CDR1 and CDR2 from the germline V gene are MNHEY and SVGEGT. V was cut by 5 bases and J by 4 bases, with 8 bases left in between. The CDR3 is 12 residues long. As DNA, the CDR3 is TGTGCCAGCAGTCCCCAAGCCTATGGCTACACCTTC. Translation: CASSPQAYGYTF.

There are many counts of this clonotype. The chain employs TRBV20-1 and TRBJ1-2; D gene ambiguous. CDR1 is DFQATT, CDR2 SNEGSKA, per germline (reference sequence). Trimming shortened V by 3 bases and J by 7 bases, and 9 bases separated the two germline ends. CDR3 length: 11 amino acids. CDR3 DNA: TGCAGTGCTAGTCGGTTGGGTGGCTACACCTTC. It specifies CSASRLGGYTF.

The chain couples TRBV6-2 or TRBV6-3 to TRBJ1-2; D perhaps matches TRBD1 (6 bases). Per the germline V gene, CDR1 is MNHEY and CDR2 is SVGEGT. There are 16 residues in the CDR3. Between the trimmed V and J ends, which lost 2 bases and 2 bases, there was a span of 15 bases. The CDR3 loop is CASSYTATRGNYGYTF. The CDR3 DNA is TGTGCCAGCAGTTACACCGCTACCAGGGGAAACTATGGCTACACCTTC.

The chain is built from TRBV24-1 and TRBJ2-2; D possibly corresponds to TRBD2 (5 bases). CDR3 length equals 13 residues. Germline-derived CDR1 and CDR2 are KGHDR and SFDVKD. Trimming took 10 bases from V and 3 from J, leaving 11 bases between them. The CDR3 spells CATLASYTGELFF. The CDR3 nucleotides read TGTGCCACTTTAGCGTCGTACACCGGGGAGCTGTTTTTT.

This chain links TRBV28 with TRBJ2-7; D perhaps matches TRBD1 (6 bases). Germline CDR1 MDHEN, CDR2 SYDVKM. V was cut by 4 bases and J by 6 bases, with 13 bases left in between. The CDR3 loop spans 13 amino acids. Here the CDR3 reads CASSSLGQSEQYF. The CDR3 DNA reads TGTGCCAGCAGTTCCCTCGGACAGAGCGAGCAGTACTTC.

This chain joins TRBV12-3 or TRBV12-4 and TRBJ1-2; 9 bases are a match to TRBD1. The length of the CDR3 is 15 residues. Trimming cost V 5 bases and J 4 bases; bases outside gene matches: 8. CDR3 in amino acids: CASSTRQGGGYGYTF. As DNA, the CDR3 is TGTGCCAGCAGTACCAGACAGGGGGGAGGCTATGGCTACACCTTC.

This clonotype was seen at least ten times. This chain uses TRBV19 with TRBJ1-2, with TRBD1 matching 7 bases. Germline CDR1 and CDR2: LNHDA and SQIVND (reference sequence). V was clipped by 7 bases and J by 4 bases; unmatched bases: 18. CDR3 length equals 17 residues. The CDR3 nucleotides are TGTGCCAGTACCTCATACCACTGGACAGGCCGAAGCTATGGCTACACCTTC. Its translation: CASTSYHWTGRSYGYTF. Looking up the rest from reference TRBV19 and TRBJ1-2 gives the full variable domain: DGGITQSPKYLFRKEGQNVTLSCEQNLNHDAMYWYRQDPGQGLRLIYYSQIVNDFQKGDIAEGYSVSREKKESFPLTVTSAQKNPTAFYLCASTSYHWTGRSYGYTFGSGTRLTVV.

The chain employs TRBV6-2 or TRBV6-3 and TRBJ2-5; 13 nucleotides match TRBD2. V was pared by 5 bases and J by 3 bases, with 6 bases of the junction left unmatched. The germline CDR1 and CDR2 sequences are MNHEY and SVGEGT. There are 16 residues in the CDR3. The CDR3 coding sequence is TGTGCCAGCAGTCCGCCGGGACTAGCGGGGAAAGAGACCCAGTACTTC. Encoded protein: CASSPPGLAGKETQYF.

Details on this clonotype: A much bigger clone sits one base away, suggesting this may be a read error. This chain uses TRBV10-3 with TRBJ1-2, with TRBD1 identical over 7 bases. The CDR3 spans 13 residues. CDR1 and CDR2 from the germline V gene are ENHRY and SYGVKD. CDR3 sequence reads: CAIRQGRGYGYAF. DNA for the CDR3: TGTGCCATCAGACAGGGGCGAGGCTATGGCTACGCCTTC.

The chain uses TRBV13 and TRBJ1-2, with D possibly TRBD1 on 5 matching bases. The CDR3 spans 15 residues. CDR1 is PRHDT and CDR2 is FYEKMQ in the germline V gene (reference sequence). Trimming removed 6 bases from V and 0 bases from J, with 14 bases in between. The DNA for the CDR3 is TGTGCCAGCAGTTATCCCCAGGGAGCTAACTATGGCTACACCTTC. Protein: CASSYPQGANYGYTF.

V is TRBV30 and J is TRBJ1-5; D perhaps matches TRBD1 (5 bases). V was clipped by 3 bases and J by 2 bases, with 11 bases between them. CDR1 is GTSNPN and CDR2 is SVGIG in the germline V gene (reference sequence). This CDR3 has 14 amino acids. The CDR3 region is CAWRQGWGNQPQHF. In nucleotides, the CDR3 is TGTGCCTGGAGGCAGGGTTGGGGCAATCAGCCCCAGCATTTT.

Many counts were recorded for this clonotype. This sequence joins TRBV12-3 or TRBV12-4 and TRBJ2-1; unclear D gene. The length of the CDR3 is 14 residues. V shed 5 bases and J shed 2 bases, with 10 bases lying between them. Here the CDR3 reads CASSPPNAYNEQFF. The DNA of the CDR3 is TGTGCCAGCAGTCCCCCCAATGCCTACAATGAGCAGTTCTTC.

The table lists this clonotype with many counts. The chain recombines TRBV2 with TRBJ2-5; the D gene could be TRBD1 or TRBD2 (5 bases each). V shed 4 bases and J shed 10 bases, with 10 bases lying between them. Per germline, CDR1 SNHLY and CDR2 FYNNEI. The CDR3 runs 11 residues. The chain's CDR3 is CASSGDGGQYF. The CDR3 region has the DNA TGTGCCAGCAGTGGGGATGGGGGCCAGTACTTC.